Presented here are 15 T cell receptor beta chains from one specimen sequenced in a study of CD8+ T cells in alopecia areata. The sequencing template was cDNA reverse transcribed from extracted RNA. Sequencing used immunoSEQ multiplex PCR; TCRdb keeps in-frame clones, though not all of them. The data hold some 190,000 clones, with 51% observed a single time. Treatment in this sample: oral pan-JAK inhibitor, 5-10 mg twice daily. Sequences were derived from CD8+ T cells sorted from blood, sampled around week 54, from a patient treated with tofacitinib. The origin of the receptors is a human donor with alopecia areata.

There are a few counts of this clone. This CDR3 reads CSVNTGQTEQETQYF. The CDR3 DNA follows: TGCAGCGTTAATACAGGACAGACGGAACAAGAGACCCAGTACTTC. The chain joins TRBV29-1 to TRBJ2-5, with a weak D call TRBD1 (6 bases). This CDR3 has 15 residues. Germline CDR1 is SQVTM and CDR2 is ANQGSEA. The ends were cut back, 5 bases at V and 2 bases at J, with 18 bases in the middle. Full variable domain (outside the CDR3, taken from reference TRBV29-1 and TRBJ2-5): SAVISQKPSRDICQRGTSLTIQCQVDSQVTMMFWYRQQPGQSLTLIATANQGSEATYESGFVIDKFPISRPNLTFSTLTVSNMSPEDSSIYLCSVNTGQTEQETQYFGPGTRLLVL.

This clone appeared once. The rearrangement uses TRBV6-5 and TRBJ2-7, with 12 bases fitting TRBD1. V shed 5 bases and J 3 bases; nucleotides not matched to a gene: 5. The CDR3 runs to 15 residues. The germline V gene encodes CDR1 MNHEY and CDR2 SVGAGI. As DNA, the CDR3 is TGTGCCAGCAGTGCAGGGACAGGGGGCATCTACGAGCAGTACTTC. Translation: CASSAGTGGIYEQYF.

This clone was detected a few times. This sequence joins TRBV7-9 and TRBJ2-6; perhaps TRBD1 as D (6 bases). The CDR3 has 15 residues. Germline assignment: CDR1 SEHNR and CDR2 FQNEAQ (reference sequence). Trimming took 5 bases from V and 0 from J, leaving 8 bases between them. The CDR3 sequence is CASSQGGSGANVLTF. The CDR3 DNA reads TGTGCCAGCAGCCAAGGGGGCTCTGGGGCCAACGTCCTGACTTTC.

In the case of this clone: In the same sample, other DNA sequences code for this CDR3. The rearrangement joins TRBV29-1 to TRBJ1-2; maybe TRBD1 (5 bases). Germline CDR1 SQVTM, CDR2 ANQGSEA. The V end was cut by 5 bases, the J end by 3 bases, with 7 bases between. This CDR3 contains 11 residues. CDR3 sequence (DNA): TGCAGCGTTACAGGTGACTATGGCTACACCTTC. Amino acid sequence: CSVTGDYGYTF.

The rearrangement joins TRBV27 to TRBJ2-3; possible D gene TRBD1, 5 bases. The germline V and J ends were trimmed by 2 bases and 6 bases, with 9 bases remaining between them. The CDR3 is 13 residues long. The germline CDR1 and CDR2 sequences are MNHEY and SMNVEV (reference sequence). CDR3 bases: TGTGCCAGCAGTTTAGGGGCAGCCGATACGCAGTATTTT. This sequence encodes CASSLGAADTQYF.

This clone was picked up a small number of times. V gene TRBV5-6 combines with J gene TRBJ1-1; D call uncertain. Trimming pared 0 bases from V and 3 bases from J, leaving 15 bases between. Germline V gene data show CDR1 as SGHDT and CDR2 as YYEEEE. The CDR3 extends over 16 amino acids. This CDR3 reads CASSLGFSGWDTEAFF. Written as DNA, the CDR3 is TGTGCCAGCAGCTTGGGGTTTTCGGGGTGGGACACTGAAGCTTTCTTT.

The rearrangement uses TRBV29-1 and TRBJ2-2; TRBD1 or TRBD2 may be the D gene (5 bases each). CDR3 length: 14 residues. Germline V gene lookup returns CDR1 SQVTM and CDR2 ANQGSEA. Trimming removed 4 bases from V and 3 bases from J, with 12 bases in between. The CDR3 here is CSVGEGPDTGELFF. CDR3 nucleotide sequence: TGCAGCGTTGGTGAGGGGCCGGACACCGGGGAGCTGTTTTTT.

V is TRBV5-1 and J is TRBJ2-7, with D tentatively TRBD1 or TRBD2 (7 bases each). The CDR3 loop spans 14 amino acids. From germline, CDR1 is SGHRS and CDR2 YFSETQ. Trimming removed 0 bases at V and 3 bases at J, with 10 bases between. The CDR3 DNA sequence: TGCGCCAGCAGCTTGGCAGGGGGGGACTACGAGCAGTACTTC. This translates into CASSLAGGDYEQYF.

The J gene is TRBJ1-2, the V gene TRBV29-1; the match to TRBD1 covers 8 bases. CDR3 size: 14 residues. Germline trimming cut 3 bases from V and 4 bases from J; bases unmatched to any gene: 7. Germline CDR1 and CDR2: SQVTM and ANQGSEA. CDR3 protein: CSVDIGQGSYGYTF. CDR3 DNA: TGCAGCGTTGATATAGGACAGGGAAGCTATGGCTACACCTTC. The full variable domain, with the rest looked up from reference TRBV29-1 and TRBJ1-2, is SAVISQKPSRDICQRGTSLTIQCQVDSQVTMMFWYRQQPGQSLTLIATANQGSEATYESGFVIDKFPISRPNLTFSTLTVSNMSPEDSSIYLCSVDIGQGSYGYTFGSGTRLTVV.

This clone was seen more than once but under ten times. This chain links TRBV14 with TRBJ1-1; weak D call: TRBD1 (5 bases). There are 16 residues in the CDR3. Germline lookup yields CDR1 SGHDN and CDR2 FVKESK. V was cut by 1 base and J by 6 bases, with 18 bases left in between. In DNA, the CDR3 is TGTGCCAGCAGCCAAGGGAAGGGAAGGGGTATTCCTGAAGCTTTCTTT. Translated: CASSQGKGRGIPEAFF.

The chain recombines TRBV11-1 with TRBJ1-6; TRBD1 matches 10 bases. The germline gives CDR1 SGHAT, CDR2 FQDESV (reference sequence). Germline trimming cut 5 bases from V and 1 base from J; bases unmatched to any gene: 8. The CDR3 extends over 18 amino acids. This CDR3 is CASSRPPGQGSYNSPLHF. As DNA, the CDR3 is TGTGCCAGCAGCCGCCCCCCGGGACAGGGGTCCTATAATTCACCCCTCCACTTT.

The genes are TRBV4-3 and TRBJ2-1, with 10 positions matching TRBD2. The CDR3 extends over 18 amino acids. Germline V gives CDR1 LGHNA, CDR2 YSLEER. The V gene end was trimmed by 0 bases and the J gene end by 8 bases; junction bases not matched to a gene: 13. The CDR3 sequence: CASSQESPPSGGNDEQFF. CDR3 DNA sequence: TGCGCCAGCAGCCAAGAATCCCCCCCTAGCGGGGGCAATGATGAGCAGTTCTTC.

This clone was recorded only once. This chain connects TRBV27 to TRBJ1-1; no definite D call. Germline CDR1 reads MNHEY; CDR2 reads SMNVEV (reference sequence). This CDR3 is built from 14 residues. The germline V and J ends were trimmed by 5 bases and 7 bases, with 17 bases remaining between them. CDR3 nucleotide sequence: TGTGCCAGCAGTCCTGAGTCTCACAGCCTTGAAGCTTTCTTT. Its translation: CASSPESHSLEAFF.

V is TRBV30 and J is TRBJ1-1; D call uncertain. Germline CDR1 is GTSNPN and CDR2 is SVGIG (reference sequence). The CDR3 length is 11 residues. V lost 6 bases to trimming and J lost 0 bases, with 5 bases between them. CDR3 in DNA: TGTGCCTGTGGGGTGAACACTGAAGCTTTCTTT. Translating gives CACGVNTEAFF.

This clone has more than one count but fewer than ten. V gene TRBV30 combines with J gene TRBJ2-1; D perhaps matches TRBD2 (6 bases). The CDR3 is made up of 14 amino acids. Germline CDR1 and CDR2: GTSNPN and SVGIG (reference sequence). The V end was cut by 2 bases, the J end by 8 bases, with 16 bases between. The CDR3 here is CAWSSSTRVDEQFF. CDR3 sequence (DNA): TGTGCCTGGAGTTCATCGACTAGGGTGGATGAGCAGTTCTTC.